This TCR beta chain was recovered during a study of cytomegalovirus exposure and HLA in healthy donors. Study-wide points: Earlier analysis yielded a pattern in which most TCR beta V segments were productive about 90% or about 30% of the time.

PCR involved 60 Vbeta and 13 Jbeta primers. Measured with immunoSEQ multiplex PCR; TCRdb has only the in-frame clones, and not every one. The sample records some 120,000 clones, roughly 70% being singletons. J was trimmed by 1 base and V by 4 bases; bases with no gene match: 2. The length of the CDR3 is 14 residues. Germline CDR1 SGHTA, CDR2 FQGTGA. A word on this clone: Antigen: not known.

The chain uses TRBV7-3 and TRBJ1-1, with 8 bases lining up with TRBD1. Material for sequencing was PBMCs. The receptor comes from a man in his thirties or forties in good health and CMV-seropositive. The CDR3 nucleotides are TGTGCCAGCAGCTCGGGACAGGCGAACACTGAAGCTTTCTTT. Protein product: CASSSGQANTEAFF.